The sample holds many counts of the clone carrying this TCR beta chain. The data were obtained in a study of Graves' ophthalmopathy and Graves' hyperthyroidism. Each hyperthyroidism patient was newly diagnosed, with under 2 months' duration, and aged 18 to 65. Trimming removed 7 bases at V and 3 bases at J, with 12 bases between. The CDR3 runs 13 residues. Germline V gives CDR1 KGHDR, CDR2 SFDVKD. RNA transcripts served as template for amplifying TCR beta CDR3 sequences. RT-PCR was first run with HTBI primers, then multiplex PCR in a second round. TCRdb reprocessed the multiplex PCR reads via MiXCR and lists one record per CDR3 protein. The table records 400,000 or so distinct CDR3 sequences, approximately 15% of them present only once.

The origin of this receptor is a woman younger than 30 with stable Graves' hyperthyroidism. Sequencing was carried out using peripheral blood. The J gene is TRBJ2-7, the V gene TRBV24-1, with D maybe TRBD1 (6 bases). For the CDR3, the DNA is TGTGCCACCAGAGGACAGAGATACTACGAGCAGTACTTC. It is translated as CATRGQRYYEQYF.